The clone carrying this TCR beta chain showed up just a few times. Its antigen is currently unknown. The time point was: blood 2 weeks post-SBRT. The treatment was: 15 Gy SBRT to primary tumor, nephrectomy 4 weeks later. TCRdb's table, derived via immunoSEQ multiplex PCR, lists solely in-frame clones and lacks some. This table has roughly 120,000 clones, approximately 75% appearing once. The data were taken from a study of radiation and T cells in renal cell carcinoma. Study-level points and caveats: Pretreatment tumor biopsies were lacking, so baseline clonotypes are unknown.

This clonotype originated in a woman aged 55-75 years with renal cell carcinoma. The input for sequencing was blood, taken from a patient whose treatment included radiotherapy and nephrectomy.

The CDR3 coding sequence is TGTGCCAGCAGTTTATGGGCGGACACTGAAGCTTTCTTT. Translating gives CASSLWADTEAFF. The genes are TRBV27 and TRBJ1-1, with no clear D. The V and J ends lost 1 base and 3 bases respectively, with 6 bases between them. Germline V gene lookup returns CDR1 MNHEY and CDR2 SMNVEV (reference sequence). The CDR3 is made up of 13 amino acids.